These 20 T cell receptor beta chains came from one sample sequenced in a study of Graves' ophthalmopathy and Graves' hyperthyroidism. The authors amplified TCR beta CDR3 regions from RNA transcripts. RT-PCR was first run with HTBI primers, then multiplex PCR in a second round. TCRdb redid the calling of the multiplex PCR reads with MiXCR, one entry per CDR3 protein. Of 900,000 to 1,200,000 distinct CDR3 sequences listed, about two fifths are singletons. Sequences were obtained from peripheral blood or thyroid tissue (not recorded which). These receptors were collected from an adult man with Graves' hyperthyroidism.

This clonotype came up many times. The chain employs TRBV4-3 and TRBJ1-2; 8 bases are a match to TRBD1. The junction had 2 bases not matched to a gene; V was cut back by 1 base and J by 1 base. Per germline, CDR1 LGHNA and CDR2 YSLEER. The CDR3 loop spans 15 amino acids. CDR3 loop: CASSQGGQVNYGYTF. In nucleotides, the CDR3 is TGCGCCAGCAGCCAAGGGGGACAGGTTAACTATGGCTACACCTTC.

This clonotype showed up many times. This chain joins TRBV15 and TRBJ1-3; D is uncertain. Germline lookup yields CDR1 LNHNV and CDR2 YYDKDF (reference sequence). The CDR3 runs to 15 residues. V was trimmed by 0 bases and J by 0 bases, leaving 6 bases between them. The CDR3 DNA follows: TGTGCCACCAGCAGAGATCTGGGCTCTGGAAACACCATATATTTT. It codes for CATSRDLGSGNTIYF.

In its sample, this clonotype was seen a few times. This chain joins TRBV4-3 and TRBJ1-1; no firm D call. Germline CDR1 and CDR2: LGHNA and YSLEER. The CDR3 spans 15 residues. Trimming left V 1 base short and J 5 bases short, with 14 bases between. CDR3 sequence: CASSQVVALRTEAFF. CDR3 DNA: TGCGCCAGCAGCCAAGTCGTGGCCTTACGAACTGAAGCTTTCTTT.

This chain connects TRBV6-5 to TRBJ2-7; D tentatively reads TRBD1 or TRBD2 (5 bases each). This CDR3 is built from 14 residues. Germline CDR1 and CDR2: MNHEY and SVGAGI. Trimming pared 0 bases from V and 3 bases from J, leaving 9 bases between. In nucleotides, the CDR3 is TGTGCCAGCAGTTACTCCGGGACCAACTACGAGCAGTACTTC. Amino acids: CASSYSGTNYEQYF.

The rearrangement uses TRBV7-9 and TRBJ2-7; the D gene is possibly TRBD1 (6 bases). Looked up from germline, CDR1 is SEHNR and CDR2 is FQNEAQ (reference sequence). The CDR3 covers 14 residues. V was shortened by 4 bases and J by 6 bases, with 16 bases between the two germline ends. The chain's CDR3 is CASSSLGGRGEQYF. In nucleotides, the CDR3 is TGTGCCAGCAGCTCTCTTGGGGGCCGGGGCGAGCAGTACTTC. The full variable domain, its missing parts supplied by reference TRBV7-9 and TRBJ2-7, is DTGVSQNPRHKITKRGQNVTFRCDPISEHNRLYWYRQTLGQGPEFLTYFQNEAQLEKSRLLSDRFSAERPKGSFSTLEIQRTEQGDSAMYLCASSSLGGRGEQYFGPGTRLTVT.

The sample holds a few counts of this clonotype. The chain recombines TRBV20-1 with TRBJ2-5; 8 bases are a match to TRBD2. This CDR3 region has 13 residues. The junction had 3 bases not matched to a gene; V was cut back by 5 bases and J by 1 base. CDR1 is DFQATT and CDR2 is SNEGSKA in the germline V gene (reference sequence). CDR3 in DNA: TGCAGTGCTGTAGCGGGACCCCAAGAGACCCAGTACTTC. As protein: CSAVAGPQETQYF.

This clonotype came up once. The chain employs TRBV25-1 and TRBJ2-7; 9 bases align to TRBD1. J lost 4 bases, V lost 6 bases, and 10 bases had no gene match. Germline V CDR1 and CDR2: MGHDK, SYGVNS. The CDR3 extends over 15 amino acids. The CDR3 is CASSLWTGAQYEQYF. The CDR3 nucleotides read TGTGCCAGCAGCCTCTGGACAGGGGCTCAATACGAGCAGTACTTC.

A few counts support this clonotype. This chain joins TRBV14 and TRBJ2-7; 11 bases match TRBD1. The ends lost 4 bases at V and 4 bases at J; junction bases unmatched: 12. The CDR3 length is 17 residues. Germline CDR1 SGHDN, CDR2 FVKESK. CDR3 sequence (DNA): TGTGCCAGCAGCCCTCTCACCGGACAGGGGGCCATATACGAGCAGTACTTC. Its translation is CASSPLTGQGAIYEQYF. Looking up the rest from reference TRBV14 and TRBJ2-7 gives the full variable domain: EAGVTQFPSHSVIEKGQTVTLRCDPISGHDNLYWYRRVMGKEIKFLLHFVKESKQDESGMPNNRFLAERTGGTYSTLKVQPAELEDSGVYFCASSPLTGQGAIYEQYFGPGTRLTVT.

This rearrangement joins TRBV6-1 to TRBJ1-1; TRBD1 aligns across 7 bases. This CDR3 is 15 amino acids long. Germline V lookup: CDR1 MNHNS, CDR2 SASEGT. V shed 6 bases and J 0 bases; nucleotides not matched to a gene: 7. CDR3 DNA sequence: TGTGCCAGCAGGGCGGGACAGACTATGAACACTGAAGCTTTCTTT. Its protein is CASRAGQTMNTEAFF.

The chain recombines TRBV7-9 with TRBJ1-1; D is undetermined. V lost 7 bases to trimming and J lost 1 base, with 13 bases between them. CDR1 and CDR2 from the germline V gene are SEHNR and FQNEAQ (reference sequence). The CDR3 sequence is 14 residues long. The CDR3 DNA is TGTGCCAGCACACAATTTGACAAGAACACTGAAGCTTTCTTT. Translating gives CASTQFDKNTEAFF. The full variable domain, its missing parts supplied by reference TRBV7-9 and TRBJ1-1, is DTGVSQNPRHKITKRGQNVTFRCDPISEHNRLYWYRQTLGQGPEFLTYFQNEAQLEKSRLLSDRFSAERPKGSFSTLEIQRTEQGDSAMYLCASTQFDKNTEAFFGQGTRLTVV.

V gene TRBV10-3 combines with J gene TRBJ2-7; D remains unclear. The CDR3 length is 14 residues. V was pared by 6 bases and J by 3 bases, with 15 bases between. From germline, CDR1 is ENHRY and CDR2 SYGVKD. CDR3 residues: CAIRDPVGGYEQYF. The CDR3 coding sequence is TGTGCCATCAGGGATCCCGTTGGCGGCTACGAGCAGTACTTC.

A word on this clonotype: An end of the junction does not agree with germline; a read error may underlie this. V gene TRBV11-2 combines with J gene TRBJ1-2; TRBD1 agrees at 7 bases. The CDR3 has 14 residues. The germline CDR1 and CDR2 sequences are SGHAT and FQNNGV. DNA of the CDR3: TGTGCCAACAGCCCAGGGGGACGGAACTATGGCTACACCTTC. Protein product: CANSPGGRNYGYTF.

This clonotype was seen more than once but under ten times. CDR3 sequence reads: CASSQRQYQNYGYTF. DNA for the CDR3: TGCGCCAGCAGTCAAAGACAGTACCAGAACTATGGCTACACCTTC. The chain combines TRBV4-3 with TRBJ1-2; perhaps TRBD1 as D (5 bases). Germline V gene sequence: CDR1 LGHNA, CDR2 YSLEER. Trimming took off 6 bases at V and 2 bases at J, with 16 bases between the two ends. The CDR3 runs to 15 residues.

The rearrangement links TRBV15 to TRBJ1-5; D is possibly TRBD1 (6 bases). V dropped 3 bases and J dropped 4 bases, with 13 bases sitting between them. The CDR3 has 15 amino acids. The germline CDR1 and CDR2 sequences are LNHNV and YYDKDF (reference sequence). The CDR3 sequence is CATSSFGTPNQPQHF. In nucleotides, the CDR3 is TGTGCCACCAGCAGCTTCGGGACACCTAATCAGCCCCAGCATTTT.

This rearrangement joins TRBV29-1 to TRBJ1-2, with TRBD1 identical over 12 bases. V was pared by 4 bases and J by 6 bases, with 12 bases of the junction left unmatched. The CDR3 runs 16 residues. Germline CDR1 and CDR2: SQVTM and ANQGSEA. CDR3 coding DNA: TGCAGCGTTGTCGAGGGACAGGGGGCGCTCAGTGATGGCTACACCTTC. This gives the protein CSVVEGQGALSDGYTF.

CDR3 bases: TGTGCCAGCAGCTCCTACACCGACAGGGGAGAAAAACTGTTTTTT. This sequence encodes CASSSYTDRGEKLFF. V is TRBV28 and J is TRBJ1-4; TRBD1 matches at 8 bases. Germline lookup yields CDR1 MDHEN and CDR2 SYDVKM. Trimming at V came to 6 bases and at J to 8 bases, leaving 11 bases not matched to a gene. CDR3 length equals 15 residues.

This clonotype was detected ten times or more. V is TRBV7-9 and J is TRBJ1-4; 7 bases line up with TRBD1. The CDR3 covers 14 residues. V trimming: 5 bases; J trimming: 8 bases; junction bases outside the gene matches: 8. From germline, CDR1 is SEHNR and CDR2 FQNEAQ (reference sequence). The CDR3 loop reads CASSGDREREKLFF. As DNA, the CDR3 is TGTGCCAGCAGCGGAGACAGGGAACGGGAAAAACTGTTTTTT.

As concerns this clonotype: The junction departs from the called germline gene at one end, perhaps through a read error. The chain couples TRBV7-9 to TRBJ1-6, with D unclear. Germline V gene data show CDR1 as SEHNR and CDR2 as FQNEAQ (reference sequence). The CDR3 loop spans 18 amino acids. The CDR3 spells CASSQEARRRLVGSPLHF. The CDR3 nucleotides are TGCGCCAGCAGCCAAGAAGCCAGGAGGCGGTTGGTGGGTTCACCCCTCCACTTT.

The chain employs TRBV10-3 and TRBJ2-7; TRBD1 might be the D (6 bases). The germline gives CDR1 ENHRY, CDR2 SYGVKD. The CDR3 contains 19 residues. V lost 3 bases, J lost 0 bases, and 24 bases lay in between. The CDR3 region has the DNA TGTGCCATCAGTGACCTCCAATCAGAAGGGACACTTAGCTCCTACGAGCAGTACTTC. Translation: CAISDLQSEGTLSSYEQYF.

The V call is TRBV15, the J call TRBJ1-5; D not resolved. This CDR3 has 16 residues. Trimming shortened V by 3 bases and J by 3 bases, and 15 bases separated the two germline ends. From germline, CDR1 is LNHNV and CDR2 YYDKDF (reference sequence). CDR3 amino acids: CATSSLGSGNNQPQHF. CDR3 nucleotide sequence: TGTGCCACCAGCAGCTTAGGGTCAGGAAACAATCAGCCCCAGCATTTT.